This paragraph covers one T cell receptor beta chain sequence. The sample originates from a study of cytomegalovirus exposure and HLA in healthy donors. PCR was performed using 60 Vbeta and 13 Jbeta primers. The table came from immunoSEQ multiplex PCR; TCRdb's copy has only in-frame clones and leaves some out. The sample holds 280,000 or so clones, 70% to 90% seen once. CDR1 is SNHLY and CDR2 is FYNNEI in the germline V gene. Trimming took 4 bases from V and 4 from J, leaving 8 bases between them. The CDR3 contains 12 residues. The chain has TRBV2 and TRBJ2-7, with D maybe TRBD1 (5 bases). Sequencing used PBMCs. The origin of this receptor is a woman aged 18-29 years in good health and CMV-seronegative. CDR3 amino acids: CASSVDSYEQYF. The CDR3 coding sequence is TGTGCCAGCAGTGTTGACAGTTACGAGCAGTACTTC.